This TCR beta chain comes out of a study of shared T cell receptors in the human thymus. The V segment lost 0 bases and the J segment 4 bases; nucleotides outside the gene matches: 5. The CDR3 is 17 residues long. Germline lookup yields CDR1 SGHNT and CDR2 YYREEE (reference sequence). The method was immunoSEQ multiplex PCR; TCRdb's version includes in-frame clones alone and lacks a portion of them. Seen here are about 380,000 clones, 95% observed once, and the top ten hold approximately 0.02%. This rearrangement joins TRBV5-4 to TRBJ2-1, with 12 positions matching TRBD2. Source material: thymocytes. This receptor was identified in a human donor. In DNA form, the CDR3 reads TGTGCCAGCAGCTTGGGGGGACTAGCGGGCGATTACAATGAGCAGTTCTTC. It is translated as CASSLGGLAGDYNEQFF.